The sequence of this T cell receptor beta chain was determined in a study of cytomegalovirus exposure and HLA in healthy donors. Findings and caveats of the study: In a later analysis, most CMV-associated TCR beta chains appeared HLA-restricted. In a later analysis, a missense DCLRE1C variant was linked to TCR beta V- and J-gene trimming.

A note on this clone: Its cognate antigen is unknown.

This CDR3 is 13 amino acids long. Germline CDR1 is SGHRS and CDR2 is YFSETQ. V was shortened by 1 base and J by 3 bases, with 5 bases between the two germline ends. The PCR used 60 Vbeta and 13 Jbeta primers. Original processing notes: In a later analysis, of 70 million to 85 million unique beta chains, 9 million to 11 million appeared in at least two donors. The repertoire was sequenced with immunoSEQ multiplex PCR; TCRdb's copy has only in-frame clones and lacks some. D and trimming were read from the DNA, whereas the V and J calls and clone size are those reported in that table. Of 100,000 or so clones detected, approximately 83% appear once; the ten largest clones hold 5% to 6.5%.

The sequenced material came from PBMCs. The clonotype was recovered from a man aged 18 to 29 in good health and CMV-seronegative. This rearrangement joins TRBV5-1 to TRBJ1-3; D is unresolved. The CDR3 region is CASSLYSGNTIYF. CDR3 nucleotide sequence: TGCGCCAGCAGCTTGTACAGTGGAAACACCATATATTTT.